One and the same sample provided the 28 T cell receptor beta chains below, sequenced in a study of blood T cell repertoires in COVID-19. Profiling relied on immunoSEQ multiplex PCR, and the TCRdb table lists in-frame clones only, not all of them. This sample has 100,000 to 150,000 clones, with about 82% found just once. Specimen: peripheral blood. The receptor source for this set is a human donor in a cohort sampled during active COVID-19.

This rearrangement joins TRBV2 to TRBJ2-1; tentatively, D is TRBD1 (6 bases). The CDR3 extends over 14 amino acids. Germline CDR1 and CDR2: SNHLY and FYNNEI. With 8 bases removed from V and 4 bases from J, the gap between germline ends came to 15 bases. Written as DNA, the CDR3 is TGTGCCAGCCGGAGCAGGGGTCCATACAATGAGCAGTTCTTC. This translates into CASRSRGPYNEQFF. The variable domain in full, completed from reference TRBV2 and TRBJ2-1, reads EPEVTQTPSHQVTQMGQEVILRCVPISNHLYFYWYRQILGQKVEFLVSFYNNEISEKSEIFDDQFSVERPDGSNFTLKIRSTKLEDSAMYFCASRSRGPYNEQFFGPGTRLTVL.

The chain recombines TRBV18 with TRBJ2-1; 12 bases are shared with TRBD2. The CDR3 covers 20 residues. Trimming removed 3 bases from V and 0 bases from J; junction bases left unmatched: 12. CDR1 KGHSH and CDR2 LQKENI come from the germline V gene. CDR3 nucleotides: TGTGCCAGCTCACCTTCACAGGGGGGACTAGCGGGCAGCTCCTACAATGAGCAGTTCTTC. Its translation: CASSPSQGGLAGSSYNEQFF.

This clone has just one count. The chain combines TRBV5-4 with TRBJ2-2, with 9 bases lining up with TRBD2. The CDR3 runs to 17 residues. V gave up 4 bases and J gave up 1 base; unmatched junction bases: 8. Per the germline V gene, CDR1 is SGHNT and CDR2 is YYREEE (reference sequence). This chain's CDR3 is CASSPTLTSGNTGELFF. CDR3 sequence (DNA): TGTGCCAGCAGCCCGACCCTGACTAGCGGGAACACCGGGGAGCTGTTTTTT.

The chain joins TRBV4-1 to TRBJ1-2; D is perhaps TRBD1 (5 bases). The CDR3 spans 15 residues. Looked up from germline, CDR1 is MGHRA and CDR2 is YSYEKL. V was shortened by 4 bases and J by 1 base, with 13 bases between the two germline ends. This CDR3 is CASSPGGPGNYGYTF. The CDR3 nucleotides read TGCGCCAGCAGCCCCGGGGGACCAGGTAACTATGGCTACACCTTC.

V gene TRBV15 combines with J gene TRBJ2-3; D possibly corresponds to TRBD1 (5 bases). The CDR3 loop spans 14 amino acids. Germline CDR1 and CDR2: LNHNV and YYDKDF (reference sequence). Trimming cost V 6 bases and J 6 bases, with 16 bases left between them. Here the CDR3 reads CATRALQVRDTQYF. In DNA form, the CDR3 reads TGTGCCACCAGGGCTTTACAGGTTCGGGATACGCAGTATTTT.

The chain links TRBV9 to TRBJ2-2; 13 nucleotides match TRBD2. Unmatched junction bases numbered 15, after V lost 4 bases and J lost 6 bases. The CDR3 is 19 residues long. Germline V gene lookup returns CDR1 SGDLS and CDR2 YYNGEE. The CDR3 sequence: CASSFGLAGEISRAGELFF. CDR3 DNA: TGTGCCAGCAGCTTCGGACTAGCGGGAGAGATCAGTAGGGCCGGGGAGCTGTTTTTT.

The chain joins TRBV3-1 (or the pseudogene TRBV3-2) to TRBJ1-5; TRBD1 agrees at 7 bases. This CDR3 comprises 15 residues. Germline trimming cut 4 bases from V and 4 bases from J; bases unmatched to any gene: 7. In germline, CDR1 is LGHDT, CDR2 YNNKEL (reference sequence). In DNA, the CDR3 is TGTGCCAGCAGCCGTACAGGGGTCGTAAATCAGCCCCAGCATTTT. Translated: CASSRTGVVNQPQHF.

The J gene is TRBJ2-6, the V gene TRBV21-1; the DNA was not compared with TRBD2, the D call given in the table. TRBV21-1 is recorded as a pseudogene. The CDR3 is 17 residues long. CDR3 nucleotides: TGTGCCAGCAGCCCGGGCGGGAGCATCTCTGGGGCCAACGTCCTGACTTTC. Protein sequence: CASSPGGSISGANVLTF.

The chain links TRBV19 to TRBJ2-1; TRBD2 matches at 8 bases. The CDR3 sequence is 17 residues long. In germline, CDR1 is LNHDA, CDR2 SQIVND (reference sequence). With 6 bases clipped from V and 7 bases from J, the junction kept 17 bases outside the gene matches. The CDR3 region is CASRILSGGGSGNEQFF. In nucleotides, the CDR3 is TGTGCCAGTAGGATTCTGAGCGGGGGCGGGAGCGGGAATGAGCAGTTCTTC.

This chain uses TRBV6-5 with TRBJ2-7; 8 bases fit TRBD1. Germline V gene sequence: CDR1 MNHEY, CDR2 SVGAGI. This CDR3 is 15 amino acids long. With 5 bases clipped from V and 7 bases from J, the junction kept 13 bases outside the gene matches. CDR3 sequence: CASSKKDRAKGEQYF. Written as DNA, the CDR3 is TGTGCCAGCAGTAAGAAGGACAGGGCCAAGGGAGAGCAGTACTTC.

The V and J genes are TRBV2 and TRBJ2-7, with D uncertain. Trimming stripped 2 bases from V and 0 bases from J, with 5 bases between. Germline assignment: CDR1 SNHLY and CDR2 FYNNEI. The CDR3 sequence is 13 residues long. The CDR3 region is CASSETPSYEQYF. The CDR3 DNA is TGTGCCAGCAGTGAAACTCCCTCCTACGAGCAGTACTTC.

The rearrangement joins TRBV4-3 to TRBJ1-4; D gene unclear. Trimming pared 5 bases from V and 4 bases from J, leaving 11 bases between. The CDR3 has 14 amino acids. Germline assignment: CDR1 LGHNA and CDR2 YSLEER. The CDR3 DNA reads as TGCGCCAGCAGCGGAGGGTTTGGTAATGAAAAACTGTTTTTT. It translates to CASSGGFGNEKLFF.

The chain uses TRBV5-1 and TRBJ2-1; D perhaps matches TRBD1 (5 bases). Trimming took 2 bases from V and 4 from J, leaving 7 bases between them. Germline V CDR1 and CDR2: SGHRS, YFSETQ. CDR3 length equals 13 residues. CDR3 nucleotides: TGCGCCAGCAGCTTCCAGGGTTACAATGAGCAGTTCTTC. Protein: CASSFQGYNEQFF.

The rearrangement joins TRBV30 to TRBJ1-5, with 8 nucleotides matching TRBD1. CDR1 is GTSNPN, CDR2 SVGIG, per germline (reference sequence). The CDR3 is made up of 14 amino acids. J gave up 7 bases and V 2 bases, and 7 bases lay outside the gene matches. The CDR3 bases are TGTGCCTGGAGTTCCTCAGGGGGCTACCAGCCCCAGCATTTT. Its translation: CAWSSSGGYQPQHF.

This clone was seen just once. The J gene is TRBJ2-7, the V gene TRBV7-2, with 8 bases fitting TRBD2. The CDR3 consists of 15 residues. The V and J ends lost 3 bases and 3 bases, in that order; junction bases with no gene match: 7. The germline CDR1 and CDR2 sequences are SGHTA and FQGNSA. CDR3 sequence (DNA): TGTGCCAGCAGCTTTAGCGGGATTGGGGGCTACGAGCAGTACTTC. Amino acids: CASSFSGIGGYEQYF. The full variable domain, with the rest looked up from reference TRBV7-2 and TRBJ2-7, is GAGVSQSPSNKVTEKGKDVELRCDPISGHTALYWYRQSLGQGLEFLIYFQGNSAPDKSGLPSDRFSAERTGGSVSTLTIQRTQQEDSAVYLCASSFSGIGGYEQYFGPGTRLTVT.

V is TRBV12-3 or TRBV12-4 and J is TRBJ2-2; no reliable D call. The CDR3 totals 13 residues. Trimming shortened V by 1 base and J by 6 bases, and 6 bases separated the two germline ends. CDR3 residues: CASSLVPAGELFF. The CDR3 region has the DNA TGTGCCAGCAGTTTAGTCCCGGCCGGGGAGCTGTTTTTT.

V and J are TRBV2 and TRBJ2-2; TRBD1 agrees at 8 bases. J lost 4 bases, V lost 9 bases, and 13 bases had no gene match. CDR3 length equals 16 residues. The germline CDR1 and CDR2 sequences are SNHLY and FYNNEI. This chain's CDR3 is CASTAGGDRSTGELFF. The CDR3 DNA reads as TGTGCCAGTACTGCAGGGGGCGATAGGTCCACCGGGGAGCTGTTTTTT.

The chain is built from TRBV6-4 and TRBJ2-1, with 8 bases matching TRBD2. The V and J ends lost 4 bases and 7 bases, in that order; junction bases with no gene match: 3. Germline lookup yields CDR1 MRHNA and CDR2 SNTAGT. This CDR3 comprises 13 residues. CDR3 in DNA: TGTGCCAGCAGTGGGGGACTAGGAAATGAGCAGTTCTTC. Translation: CASSGGLGNEQFF.

A single count supports this clone. J is TRBJ1-1 and V is TRBV7-3; 9 nucleotides agree with TRBD1. Germline CDR1 reads SGHTA; CDR2 reads FQGTGA. J lost 7 bases, V lost 5 bases, and 8 bases had no gene match. This CDR3 region has 14 residues. In DNA, the CDR3 is TGTGCCAGCAGCCCATCGACAGGGGGAGGTGAAGCTTTCTTT. It specifies CASSPSTGGGEAFF. Drawing the rest from reference TRBV7-3 and TRBJ1-1, the complete variable domain is GAGVSQTPSNKVTEKGKYVELRCDPISGHTALYWYRQSLGQGPEFLIYFQGTGAADDSGLPNDRFFAVRPEGSVSTLKIQRTERGDSAVYLCASSPSTGGGEAFFGQGTRLTVV.

The table lists this clone with a few counts. The chain employs TRBV7-9 and TRBJ1-2, with a tentative D call TRBD1 (5 bases). The CDR3 covers 14 residues. The germline V and J ends were trimmed by 2 bases and 7 bases, with 14 bases remaining between them. The germline V gene has CDR1 SEHNR and CDR2 FQNEAQ (reference sequence). The CDR3 coding sequence is TGTGCCAGCAGCTTATGGGACCGGGAGGGTGGCTACACCTTC. Translation: CASSLWDREGGYTF. Full variable domain (rest looked up from reference TRBV7-9 and TRBJ1-2): DTGVSQNPRHKITKRGQNVTFRCDPISEHNRLYWYRQTLGQGPEFLTYFQNEAQLEKSRLLSDRFSAERPKGSFSTLEIQRTEQGDSAMYLCASSLWDREGGYTFGSGTRLTVV.

The gene calls are TRBV27 and TRBJ1-6; tentatively, D is TRBD1 (5 bases). The CDR3 is 15 residues long. Germline V gene data show CDR1 as MNHEY and CDR2 as SMNVEV (reference sequence). CDR3 residues: CASSEQEGMIGPLHF. The CDR3 DNA reads TGTGCATCCTCGGAGCAGGAGGGGATGATCGGACCCCTCCACTTT.

The V gene is TRBV5-1, the J gene TRBJ2-2; D uncertain. This CDR3 region has 16 residues. Looked up from germline, CDR1 is SGHRS and CDR2 is YFSETQ. V was clipped by 0 bases and J by 4 bases, with 13 bases between them. CDR3 coding DNA: TGCGCCAGCAGCTTGGAGTACCAGTTAGCCACCGGGGAGCTGTTTTTT. Amino acid sequence: CASSLEYQLATGELFF.

This CDR3 is CASSVVSGEFRDTQYF. CDR3 DNA sequence: TGTGCCAGCAGCGTAGTCAGCGGCGAGTTCAGGGATACGCAGTATTTT. The chain carries TRBV9 and TRBJ2-3; tentatively, D is TRBD2 (5 bases). Germline V lookup: CDR1 SGDLS, CDR2 YYNGEE. V was pared by 0 bases and J by 6 bases, with 17 bases between. The CDR3 has 16 amino acids. Supplemented by reference TRBV9 and TRBJ2-3, the full variable domain reads DSGVTQTPKHLITATGQRVTLRCSPRSGDLSVYWYQQSLDQGLQFLIQYYNGEERAKGNILERFSAQQFPDLHSELNLSSLELGDSALYFCASSVVSGEFRDTQYFGPGTRLTVL.

V is TRBV7-9 and J is TRBJ2-3; 13 bases line up with TRBD2. Trimming removed 5 bases from V and 2 bases from J; junction bases left unmatched: 4. The CDR3 has 16 amino acids. CDR1 SEHNR and CDR2 FQNEAQ come from the germline V gene (reference sequence). The CDR3 reads CASSTGLAGNTDTQYF. In DNA, the CDR3 is TGTGCCAGCAGCACGGGACTAGCGGGAAACACAGATACGCAGTATTTT.

The table lists this clone with a count of one. Here the CDR3 reads CASSLGANIQYF. The CDR3 DNA follows: TGTGCCAGCAGCTTAGGGGCGAACATTCAGTACTTC. The genes are TRBV11-2 and TRBJ2-4; D not certain. Trimming shortened V by 1 base and J by 7 bases, and 5 bases separated the two germline ends. There are 12 residues in the CDR3. Germline V CDR1 and CDR2: SGHAT, FQNNGV.

The chain recombines TRBV6-5 with TRBJ2-6; 7 bases are shared with TRBD1. The J segment lost 4 bases and the V segment lost 4 bases, leaving 7 bases of the junction unmatched. The germline CDR1 and CDR2 sequences are MNHEY and SVGAGI. This CDR3 is 16 amino acids long. The CDR3 nucleotides are TGTGCCAGCAGTTGGGCACGACAGGGAGGGGCCAACGTCCTGACTTTC. This gives the protein CASSWARQGGANVLTF.

The V gene is TRBV5-1, the J gene TRBJ1-2, with a tentative D call TRBD1 (6 bases). Germline V gene sequence: CDR1 SGHRS, CDR2 YFSETQ. V shed 4 bases and J shed 4 bases, with 14 bases lying between them. The CDR3 consists of 14 residues. CDR3: CASSREGDIYGYTF. CDR3 in DNA: TGCGCCAGCAGCAGAGAGGGGGACATCTATGGCTACACCTTC.

J is TRBJ2-3 and V is TRBV19; weak D call: TRBD2 (6 bases). Germline V gene sequence: CDR1 LNHDA, CDR2 SQIVND (reference sequence). The CDR3 is 15 amino acids. Trimming removed 5 bases at V and 0 bases at J, with 12 bases between. The DNA for the CDR3 is TGTGCCAGTAGTCCCGGCGGGGTTAGCACAGATACGCAGTATTTT. Its translation is CASSPGGVSTDTQYF.